This TCR beta chain was sequenced for a study of T cell responses to AZD1222 COVID-19 vaccine. As for this clone: Its antigen is unknown.

CDR1 and CDR2 from the germline V gene are SQVTM and ANQGSEA. The CDR3 contains 14 residues. Trimming pared 3 bases from V and 0 bases from J, leaving 9 bases between. Measured with immunoSEQ multiplex PCR; TCRdb has only the in-frame clones, and not every one. The repertoire holds about 130,000 clones, with approximately 88% as singletons. Study results and limitations: Donor demographics were predominantly white British with a female majority; clonal diversity may be underestimated. Across spike, vaccine-associated CD4 TCRs were found, dominant at 160-218 and 743-854. Only six or seven AZD1222 recipients tested seropositive at baseline. Unmutated variant regions reportedly attract nearly half of all spike-specific TCRs.

The rearrangement links TRBV29-1 to TRBJ2-1, with D possibly matching TRBD1 (6 bases). The receptor was derived from an adult in good health. The sample consisted of peripheral blood, taken on day 0 of AZD1222 vaccination. CDR3 sequence: CSVEGASSYNEQFF. DNA of the CDR3: TGCAGCGTTGAGGGGGCCAGCTCCTACAATGAGCAGTTCTTC.